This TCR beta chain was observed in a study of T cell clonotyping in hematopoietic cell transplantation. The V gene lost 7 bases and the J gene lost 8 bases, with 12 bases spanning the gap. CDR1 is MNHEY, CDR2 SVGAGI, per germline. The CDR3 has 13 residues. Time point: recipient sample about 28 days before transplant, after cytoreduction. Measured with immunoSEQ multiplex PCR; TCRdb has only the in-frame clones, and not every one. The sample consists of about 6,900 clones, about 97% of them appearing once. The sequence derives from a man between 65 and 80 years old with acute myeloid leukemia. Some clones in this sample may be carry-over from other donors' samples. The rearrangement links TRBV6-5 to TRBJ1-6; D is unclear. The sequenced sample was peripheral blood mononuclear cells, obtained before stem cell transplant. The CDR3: CASTGTNYSPLHF. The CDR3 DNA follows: TGTGCCAGCACCGGAACTAACTATTCACCCCTCCACTTT.